Reported below is one T cell receptor beta chain. Its antigen remains unknown. Sample time point: patch test 1, 2 weeks after DPC sensitization. Treatment specified: therapeutic diphenylcyclopropenone sensitization with weekly scalp DPC. Each patch test followed a blood draw. It was the library that attached unique molecular identifiers to individual cDNA molecules. MiXCR, run by TCRdb on the RACE reads, gives a single entry per CDR3 protein. The data contain around 340,000 distinct CDR3 sequences, around 6.9% of them singletons. This CDR3 has 14 amino acids. The germline V gene has CDR1 LNHNV and CDR2 YYDKDF (reference sequence). J lost 6 bases, V lost 2 bases, and 6 bases had no gene match. The data were taken from a study of human T cells and chemical hapten exposure. General study results and limits: Expanded TCRs made up significantly more big CDR3 similarity clusters than controls did. TCRs at high frequency, those above 1 in 1000, did not change with DPC sensitization.

This TCR came from a woman between 18 and 29 years old with alopecia areata. Some clones in this sample may be carry-over from other donors' samples. J is TRBJ1-1 and V is TRBV15, with TRBD1 matching over 7 bases. The source was whole blood, collected in connection with sensitization to the hapten diphenylcyclopropenone (DPC). Here the CDR3 DNA reads TGTGCCACCAGCAGACCCGACAGGGTAGCTGAAGCTTTCTTT. It translates to CATSRPDRVAEAFF.